This T cell receptor (beta chain) was identified during a study of blood T cell repertoires in COVID-19. Across the whole study: Researchers got acute and convalescent COVID-19 samples from the United States, Italy and Spain. Sources were T cells, B-cell-depleted T cells, or PBMCs; the material itself was cDNA or gDNA.

Germline V gene data show CDR1 as SGHNT and CDR2 as YYREEE (reference sequence). This CDR3 has 12 amino acids. After removal of 4 bases from V and 14 bases from J, the junction contained 5 bases not matched to a gene. In the authors' workflow: Estimation of nucleated cell counts relied on the amplification of reference gene primers. The method was immunoSEQ multiplex PCR; TCRdb's version includes in-frame clones alone and lacks a portion of them. V, J and clone size were drawn from that table, and D and trimming were deduced from the DNA. The sample lists 150,000 to 200,000 clones; 75% to 90% were seen once.

What was sequenced was peripheral blood. The receptor comes from a man aged 60 to 75 with acute or convalescent COVID-19. This chain joins TRBV5-4 and TRBJ1-6; 8 positions agree with TRBD1. CDR3 in amino acids: CASSTTGVSLHF. The CDR3 DNA sequence: TGTGCCAGCAGCACGACAGGGGTATCCCTCCACTTT.